Following are 8 T cell receptor beta chains from one sample sequenced in a study of blood T cell repertoires in COVID-19. The table came from immunoSEQ multiplex PCR; TCRdb's copy has only in-frame clones and leaves some out. The sample lists 280,000 or so clones, around 92% seen once, with less than 3.5% in the top ten. Sequencing used PBMCs or T cells enriched from blood (not recorded which). Source of these receptors: a woman aged 50 to 60 who had been exposed to COVID-19.

This chain uses TRBV5-6 with TRBJ2-7; TRBD1 might be the D (6 bases). Germline values: CDR1 SGHDT, CDR2 YYEEEE. The CDR3 is 13 residues long. V lost 0 bases and J lost 3, with 7 bases in between. Here the CDR3 reads CASSLGQDYEQYF. The CDR3 DNA is TGTGCCAGCAGCTTGGGACAGGACTACGAGCAGTACTTC.

This chain uses TRBV30 with TRBJ1-2; 10 nucleotides agree with TRBD1. This CDR3 comprises 15 residues. V gave up 0 bases and J gave up 5 bases; unmatched junction bases: 6. CDR1 and CDR2 from the germline V gene are GTSNPN and SVGIG (reference sequence). The CDR3 sequence: CAWSVRDRGEYGYTF. The CDR3 nucleotides read TGTGCCTGGAGTGTACGGGACAGGGGAGAGTATGGCTACACCTTC.

This sequence joins TRBV3-1 (or the pseudogene TRBV3-2) and TRBJ2-5, with 8 bases lining up with TRBD2. The CDR3 consists of 10 residues. V dropped 11 bases and J dropped 6; count of bases not matched to a gene: 2. Germline V gene sequence: CDR1 LGHDT, CDR2 YNNKEL (reference sequence). CDR3 DNA: TGTGCCGCGGGGGGAAAGACCCAGTACTTC. It yields the protein CAAGGKTQYF.

The chain couples TRBV7-9 to TRBJ1-1; 9 bases fit TRBD1. V shed 5 bases and J 4 bases; nucleotides not matched to a gene: 11. Germline loops: CDR1 SEHNR, CDR2 FQNEAQ (reference sequence). This CDR3 region has 16 residues. The CDR3 coding sequence is TGTGCCAGCAGCCTCCGGGACAGGGACGGGGGCACTGAAGCTTTCTTT. It translates to CASSLRDRDGGTEAFF.

Details on this clone: The same CDR3 can be traced to other DNA sequences in this sample. This chain links TRBV5-1 with TRBJ2-3, with D perhaps matching TRBD2 (5 bases). This CDR3 has 13 residues. V lost 3 bases to trimming and J lost 0 bases, with 5 bases between them. CDR1 SGHRS and CDR2 YFSETQ come from the germline V gene. CDR3 region: CASSSGSTDTQYF. CDR3 DNA: TGCGCCAGCAGCTCGGGAAGCACAGATACGCAGTATTTT.

This clone has only a few counts. The chain uses TRBV15 and TRBJ2-7, with a possible D match to TRBD2 (5 bases). Germline loops: CDR1 LNHNV, CDR2 YYDKDF (reference sequence). V was shortened by 0 bases and J by 0 bases, with 9 bases between the two germline ends. The CDR3 loop spans 15 amino acids. CDR3 amino acids: CATSRDRRSSYEQYF. CDR3 DNA: TGTGCCACCAGCAGAGATCGGAGGAGCTCCTACGAGCAGTACTTC.

The CDR3 loop is CASSLQDVGRNTEAFF. The CDR3 bases are TGCGCCAGCAGCCTGCAGGATGTGGGGAGAAACACTGAAGCTTTCTTT. The chain carries TRBV5-1 and TRBJ1-1; D not resolved. CDR1 SGHRS and CDR2 YFSETQ come from the germline V gene. This CDR3 is built from 16 residues. V gave up 4 bases and J gave up 2 bases, with 18 bases separating them.

The CDR3 spells CASSSRQGYNEQFF. The CDR3 DNA follows: TGTGCCAGCAGCTCCCGACAGGGGTACAATGAGCAGTTCTTC. This chain joins TRBV11-3 and TRBJ2-1; 8 bases line up with TRBD1. Trimming cost V 4 bases and J 4 bases; bases outside gene matches: 3. This CDR3 spans 14 amino acids. CDR1 SGHNT and CDR2 YENEEA come from the germline V gene.